One sample yielded the 26 T cell receptor beta chains listed below, sequenced in a study of control samples from healthy donors and cancer patients. Sequencing used immunoSEQ multiplex PCR; TCRdb keeps in-frame clones, though not all of them. The sample consists of 150,000 to 200,000 clones, approximately 90% of them appearing once. Material: blood. These receptors originate from a man aged 25 to 40 in good health.

V is TRBV29-1 and J is TRBJ2-5; 7 nucleotides agree with TRBD1. This CDR3 has 14 residues. Losses at the gene ends were 4 bases for V and 4 bases for J; bases not matched to a gene: 9. Per germline, CDR1 SQVTM and CDR2 ANQGSEA. CDR3 loop: CSVGGTEELETQYF. The CDR3 DNA sequence: TGCAGCGTTGGAGGGACAGAAGAGCTAGAGACCCAGTACTTC. The full variable domain, completed using reference TRBV29-1 and TRBJ2-5, is SAVISQKPSRDICQRGTSLTIQCQVDSQVTMMFWYRQQPGQSLTLIATANQGSEATYESGFVIDKFPISRPNLTFSTLTVSNMSPEDSSIYLCSVGGTEELETQYFGPGTRLLVL.

This chain joins TRBV18 and TRBJ1-2; D call uncertain. The germline CDR1 and CDR2 sequences are KGHSH and LQKENI. This CDR3 is 14 amino acids long. V was trimmed by 6 bases and J by 2 bases, leaving 13 bases between them. This chain's CDR3 is CASSQDGKNYGYTF. As DNA, the CDR3 is TGTGCCAGCTCGCAGGACGGCAAAAACTATGGCTACACCTTC.

V usage is TRBV5-5 and J usage is TRBJ1-1; TRBD1 is a possible D gene (6 bases). V shed 3 bases and J shed 1 base, with 22 bases lying between them. The germline gives CDR1 SGHKS, CDR2 YYEKEE (reference sequence). This CDR3 has 18 residues. Written as DNA, the CDR3 is TGTGCCAGCAGCTCAATTGGGTCTTGGGACACACCGAACACTGAAGCTTTCTTT. As protein: CASSSIGSWDTPNTEAFF. Full variable domain (outside the CDR3, taken from reference TRBV5-5 and TRBJ1-1): DAGVTQSPTHLIKTRGQQVTLRCSPISGHKSVSWYQQVLGQGPQFIFQYYEKEERGRGNFPDRFSARQFPNYSSELNVNALLLGDSALYLCASSSIGSWDTPNTEAFFGQGTRLTVV.

The V and J genes are TRBV4-1 and TRBJ1-5; D gene unclear. Germline CDR1 and CDR2: MGHRA and YSYEKL. V was clipped by 1 base and J by 1 base, with 8 bases between them. This CDR3 is built from 15 residues. This chain's CDR3 is CASSQVFDSNQPQHF. DNA for the CDR3: TGCGCCAGCAGCCAAGTTTTCGACAGCAATCAGCCCCAGCATTTT.

The J gene is TRBJ1-3, the V gene TRBV6-5, with 7 positions matching TRBD1. V dropped 5 bases and J dropped 4; count of bases not matched to a gene: 8. In germline, CDR1 is MNHEY, CDR2 SVGAGI. There are 15 residues in the CDR3. The CDR3 loop is CASSRWTGVGNTIYF. Written as DNA, the CDR3 is TGTGCCAGCAGTCGCTGGACAGGCGTCGGAAACACCATATATTTT.

This clone was counted a single time. The V and J genes are TRBV6-6 and TRBJ2-7; TRBD1 might be the D (6 bases). The CDR3 is 14 amino acids. V shed 6 bases and J shed 4 bases, with 16 bases lying between them. Germline V gene data show CDR1 as MNHNY and CDR2 as SVGAGI (reference sequence). Here the CDR3 DNA reads TGTGCCAGCAGCCTACTCCTGGACAGTTACGAGCAGTACTTC. Translated, it gives CASSLLLDSYEQYF.

This chain joins TRBV2 and TRBJ1-5; D unresolved. Germline V gene sequence: CDR1 SNHLY, CDR2 FYNNEI. CDR3 length: 12 residues. The V end was cut by 6 bases, the J end by 8 bases, with 11 bases between. The CDR3 nucleotides read TGTGCCAGCAGCGAGGTGGGGAAGCCCCAGCATTTT. Encoded protein: CASSEVGKPQHF.

This clone came up a few times. The V gene is TRBV6-2 or TRBV6-3, the J gene TRBJ1-5; 10 bases are a match to TRBD1. V shed 2 bases and J 4 bases; nucleotides not matched to a gene: 5. The CDR3 loop spans 16 amino acids. CDR1 is MNHEY and CDR2 is SVGEGT in the germline V gene. The CDR3 loop reads CASSYVGQGKNQPQHF. The CDR3 DNA follows: TGTGCCAGCAGTTACGTGGGACAGGGGAAAAATCAGCCCCAGCATTTT.

J is TRBJ1-2 and V is TRBV28, with a possible D match to TRBD1 (5 bases). CDR3 size: 13 residues. CDR1 is MDHEN, CDR2 SYDVKM, per germline. Trimming shortened V by 2 bases and J by 7 bases, and 11 bases separated the two germline ends. The CDR3 DNA sequence: TGTGCCAGCAGTTTAAAGGGGACGGGTGGCTACACCTTC. It yields the protein CASSLKGTGGYTF.

Only one count was recorded for this clone. V usage is TRBV4-2 and J usage is TRBJ2-7; D is undetermined. Between the trimmed V and J ends, which lost 2 bases and 0 bases, there was a span of 14 bases. Germline values: CDR1 LGHNA, CDR2 YNFKEQ. This CDR3 region has 16 residues. The CDR3 reads CASSQYTQVGSYEQYF. In DNA, the CDR3 is TGTGCCAGCAGCCAATACACCCAAGTAGGCTCCTACGAGCAGTACTTC.

Only one count was recorded for this clone. This rearrangement joins TRBV13 to TRBJ1-5; the D is unclear. V lost 6 bases, J lost 5 bases, and 11 bases lay in between. In germline, CDR1 is PRHDT, CDR2 FYEKMQ (reference sequence). CDR3 length equals 13 residues. Here the CDR3 reads CASSLRPDQPQHF. The CDR3 DNA follows: TGTGCCAGCAGTCTACGTCCCGATCAGCCCCAGCATTTT.

The rearrangement joins TRBV6-2 or TRBV6-3 to TRBJ2-2; TRBD2 matches at 7 bases. V dropped 6 bases and J dropped 0; count of bases not matched to a gene: 10. CDR1 and CDR2 from the germline V gene are MNHEY and SVGEGT. This CDR3 spans 17 amino acids. The CDR3: CASSLGWGLTNTGELFF. CDR3 in DNA: TGTGCCAGCAGCCTAGGATGGGGACTAACGAACACCGGGGAGCTGTTTTTT.

The V call is TRBV2, the J call TRBJ2-5; the D is unclear. The V gene lost 5 bases and the J gene lost 5 bases, with 3 bases spanning the gap. In germline, CDR1 is SNHLY, CDR2 FYNNEI. The CDR3 covers 10 residues. CDR3 DNA: TGTGCCAGCAGTACGGAGACCCAGTACTTC. Its translation is CASSTETQYF.

A single count supports this clone. The chain employs TRBV2 and TRBJ1-2; D is unresolved. The CDR3 contains 12 residues. CDR1 and CDR2 (germline): SNHLY, FYNNEI. Trimming cost V 4 bases and J 7 bases, with 10 bases left between them. CDR3 bases: TGTGCCAGCAGTGGCTACTTGGTTGGCTACACCTTC. This translates into CASSGYLVGYTF.

The chain has TRBV10-2 and TRBJ1-1; 9 nucleotides agree with TRBD1. With V trimmed by 6 bases and J by 11 bases, 13 bases remained unmatched. Germline V gene data show CDR1 as WSHSY and CDR2 as SAAADI. The CDR3 is 14 residues long. This chain's CDR3 is CASRPGQGTRWAFF. CDR3 sequence (DNA): TGCGCCAGCAGACCCGGACAGGGGACGAGATGGGCTTTCTTT.

V gene TRBV18 combines with J gene TRBJ2-1; 12 bases are a match to TRBD2. The CDR3 contains 18 residues. The germline V gene encodes CDR1 KGHSH and CDR2 LQKENI. V shed 0 bases, J shed 5 bases, and the junction held 8 bases outside the gene matches. The CDR3 region has the DNA TGTGCCAGCTCACCACCATTTCTAGCGGGAGGGCCACACAATGAGCAGTTCTTC. This gives the protein CASSPPFLAGGPHNEQFF.

This clone was detected only once. The rearrangement uses TRBV15 and TRBJ2-2, with 8 bases matching TRBD2. Germline lookup yields CDR1 LNHNV and CDR2 YYDKDF (reference sequence). With 0 bases clipped from V and 1 base from J, the junction kept 4 bases outside the gene matches. The CDR3 loop spans 17 amino acids. CDR3 in DNA: TGTGCCACCAGCAGAGACGGACTAGCAGAGAACACCGGGGAGCTGTTTTTT. It codes for CATSRDGLAENTGELFF.

V and J are TRBV30 and TRBJ1-6; 7 bases align to TRBD1. Germline assignment: CDR1 GTSNPN and CDR2 SVGIG (reference sequence). The V and J ends lost 0 bases and 14 bases, in that order; junction bases with no gene match: 10. The CDR3 totals 14 residues. CDR3 DNA sequence: TGTGCCTGGAGTGTACGGGCAGGGCAGGGGGCCCTCCACTTT. Translating it yields CAWSVRAGQGALHF. The variable domain in full, completed from reference TRBV30 and TRBJ1-6, reads SQTIHQWPATLVQPVGSPLSLECTVEGTSNPNLYWYRQAAGRGLQLLFYSVGIGQISSEVPQNLSASRPQDRQFILSSKKLLLSDSGFYLCAWSVRAGQGALHFGNGTRLTVT.

This clone was picked up one time. This chain links TRBV19 with TRBJ1-5, with D unclear. CDR3 length equals 17 residues. The germline V gene encodes CDR1 LNHDA and CDR2 SQIVND (reference sequence). The V and J ends lost 2 bases and 0 bases respectively, with 14 bases between them. CDR3 sequence reads: CASSIQSGRYSNQPQHF. In nucleotides, the CDR3 is TGTGCCAGTAGTATACAAAGCGGACGGTATAGCAATCAGCCCCAGCATTTT.

V gene TRBV24-1 combines with J gene TRBJ1-3; 10 bases align to TRBD1. CDR1 is KGHDR, CDR2 SFDVKD, per germline. V shed 5 bases and J 2 bases; nucleotides not matched to a gene: 5. The CDR3 runs 16 residues. CDR3 bases: TGTGCCACCAGTGCCCTAGGGACAGGGGCTGGAAACACCATATATTTT. Translated: CATSALGTGAGNTIYF.

The genes are TRBV6-6 and TRBJ2-3; 8 bases align to TRBD1. The CDR3 loop spans 14 amino acids. Germline CDR1 reads MNHNY; CDR2 reads SVGAGI (reference sequence). Unmatched junction bases numbered 6, after V lost 5 bases and J lost 5 bases. CDR3 protein: CASSIGTGGDTQYF. The CDR3 DNA reads TGTGCCAGCAGTATCGGGACAGGCGGAGATACGCAGTATTTT.

J is TRBJ1-2 and V is TRBV18; the D is unclear. Germline loops: CDR1 KGHSH, CDR2 LQKENI. This CDR3 region has 15 residues. The germline V and J ends were trimmed by 0 bases and 3 bases, with 11 bases remaining between them. The CDR3 protein is CASSPPSRTHYGYTF. The CDR3 DNA follows: TGTGCCAGCTCACCACCGTCCAGGACCCACTATGGCTACACCTTC.

This rearrangement joins TRBV5-6 to TRBJ1-4; the D gene is possibly TRBD1 (6 bases). Trimming pared 4 bases from V and 6 bases from J, leaving 16 bases between. Looked up from germline, CDR1 is SGHDT and CDR2 is YYEEEE. The CDR3 totals 15 residues. The CDR3 sequence: CASSHTGSRDEKLFF. CDR3 bases: TGTGCCAGCAGCCACACAGGGAGTCGGGATGAAAAACTGTTTTTT.

The chain uses TRBV12-3 or TRBV12-4 and TRBJ1-2; 8 bases are shared with TRBD1. J gave up 4 bases and V 3 bases, and 1 base lay outside the gene matches. The length of the CDR3 is 13 residues. As DNA, the CDR3 is TGTGCCAGCAGTTTGACAGGGGTCTATGGCTACACCTTC. As protein: CASSLTGVYGYTF.

V gene TRBV6-5 combines with J gene TRBJ2-3; weak D call: TRBD1 (5 bases). The CDR3 spans 16 residues. Germline V gene lookup returns CDR1 MNHEY and CDR2 SVGAGI. Trimming removed 0 bases at V and 1 base at J, with 11 bases between. Here the CDR3 DNA reads TGTGCCAGCAGTTACTCCAGTGAAGGGGGCACAGATACGCAGTATTTT. Its protein product is CASSYSSEGGTDTQYF.

The V call is TRBV7-9, the J call TRBJ2-3, with D perhaps matching TRBD2 (7 bases). Trimming removed 2 bases at V and 2 bases at J, with 17 bases between. The germline V gene encodes CDR1 SEHNR and CDR2 FQNEAQ (reference sequence). The CDR3 length is 17 residues. CDR3 sequence: CASSLLGRGTNTDTQYF. In DNA, the CDR3 is TGTGCCAGCAGCTTATTAGGGCGGGGGACAAACACAGATACGCAGTATTTT.